The T cell receptor (beta chain) described here comes from a study of blood T cell repertoires in COVID-19. The CDR3 is made up of 16 amino acids. Per the germline V gene, CDR1 is SNHLY and CDR2 is FYNNEI. Trimming removed 0 bases from V and 0 bases from J; junction bases left unmatched: 3. The data were produced by immunoSEQ multiplex PCR, yet TCRdb's version contains in-frame clones alone and is incomplete. The sample includes about 68,000 clones, 65% to 90% of them seen just once. The J gene is TRBJ2-7, the V gene TRBV2; 9 nucleotides line up with TRBD1. What was sequenced was peripheral blood. This TCR came from a man over 45 with acute or convalescent COVID-19. In DNA form, the CDR3 reads TGTGCCAGCAGTGAAGCAGGGACAGGGAGCTCCTACGAGCAGTACTTC. Translating gives CASSEAGTGSSYEQYF.